This T cell receptor (beta chain) originates from a study of beta chain features in type 1 diabetes. cDNA synthesis used the whole RNA isolate, giving expressed TCRB sequences. Assay: immunoSEQ multiplex PCR; the TCRdb copy retains only in-frame clones and omits some. Here the sample spans 900,000 or so clones, 17% being singletons. Germline CDR1 SQVTM, CDR2 ANQGSEA. V gave up 4 bases and J gave up 2 bases, with 12 bases separating them. The CDR3 runs 13 residues. Material for sequencing was naive CD4+ T cells from blood. The chain joins TRBV29-1 to TRBJ2-7; D gene uncertain. The source is a woman between 18 and 30 years old in good health. This CDR3 reads CSVVPGNTYEQYF. Written as DNA, the CDR3 is TGCAGCGTTGTACCCGGAAATACCTACGAGCAGTACTTC.